The rows below give T cell receptor beta chains drawn from one sample of a study of Graves' ophthalmopathy and Graves' hyperthyroidism. TCRdb analysed the multiplex PCR reads with MiXCR anew, one entry per CDR3 protein. The sample includes about 700,000 distinct CDR3 sequences, about 38% seen only once; the top ten take over 2.5%. The sample taken for sequencing was peripheral blood. All receptors come from an adult man with Graves' ophthalmopathy. The CDR3 runs from the conserved cysteine through the conserved F or W. Each record gives: D gene, J gene, V gene, clone size, CDR3 protein, CDR3 DNA. D genes are given only for firm matches. Only some rows state a clone size, as once, few, many or a class for expanded clones.

TRBD1	TRBJ1-1	TRBV7-3	NA	CASSLMSGTEYMNTEAFF	TGTGCCAGCAGCTTAATGTCCGGGACAGAGTACATGAACACTGAAGCTTTCTTT
NA	TRBJ2-3	TRBV7-2	few	CASSSWTEPQYF	TGTGCCAGCAGCTCCTGGACTGAGCCGCAGTATTTT
NA	TRBJ1-5	TRBV19	many	CASSIKHNQPQHF	TGTGCCAGTAGTATTAAACACAATCAGCCCCAGCATTTT
NA	TRBJ1-2	TRBV27	many	CASWESTGYTF	TGTGCCAGCTGGGAATCGACTGGCTACACCTTC
NA	TRBJ1-5	TRBV12-3/TRBV12-4	NA	CASGFGQGKLEAQPQHF	TGTGCTAGTGGTTTTGGGCAGGGTAAATTGGAGGCTCAGCCCCAGCATTTT
TRBD1	TRBJ1-4	TRBV7-6	many	CASSRRGPNEKLFF	TGTGCCAGCAGCCGCAGGGGGCCAAATGAAAAACTGTTTTTT
TRBD2	TRBJ2-7	TRBV7-2	NA	CASSTGRDYEQYF	TGTGCCAGCAGCACGGGGAGGGACTACGAGCAGTACTTC
NA	TRBJ1-1	TRBV19	NA	CASGYPGDEAFF	TGTGCCAGTGGTTATCCGGGGGATGAAGCTTTCTTT
NA	TRBJ1-4	TRBV7-9	NA	CASSQGVGGEKLFF	TGTGCCAGCAGCCAAGGTGTGGGAGGTGAAAAACTGTTTTTT
NA	TRBJ2-5	TRBV10-3	NA	CASTGGPETQYF	TGTGCCTCGACCGGGGGGCCAGAGACCCAGTACTTC
NA	TRBJ1-1	TRBV20-1	many	CSASPAGMNTEAFF	TGCAGTGCCAGCCCCGCAGGGATGAACACTGAAGCTTTCTTT
NA	TRBJ2-7	TRBV10-3	NA	CAISTAIGLDEQYF	TGTGCCATCAGTACGGCGATCGGGTTGGATGAGCAGTACTTC
NA	TRBJ1-5	TRBV7-2	NA	CASSSLGFEQHF	TGTGCCAGCAGCAGTTTAGGTTTCGAACAGCATTTT
NA	TRBJ2-2	TRBV19	NA	CASSTYLLTGELFF	TGTGCCAGTAGTACTTATTTACTCACCGGGGAGCTGTTTTTT
NA	TRBJ2-5	TRBV29-1	NA	CSAKTQYF	TGCAGCGCGAAGACCCAGTACTTC
TRBD1	TRBJ1-2	TRBV14	NA	CASSRLGNRGHRNGYTF	TGTGCCAGCAGCCGACTGGGAAACAGGGGGCACAGGAATGGCTACACCTTC
NA	TRBJ2-6	TRBV4-3	NA	CASSQGRGGRANVLTF	TGCGCCAGCAGCCAAGGCAGGGGTGGTAGGGCCAACGTCCTGACTTTC
NA	TRBJ2-7	TRBV12-3/TRBV12-4	NA	CASSIRRKPYEQYF	TGTGCCAGCAGCATTAGACGGAAGCCCTACGAGCAGTACTTC
NA	TRBJ1-5	TRBV20-1	many	CSARYPGGQPQHF	TGCAGTGCTAGGTACCCGGGAGGTCAGCCCCAGCATTTT
NA	TRBJ1-5	TRBV24-1	many	CATSDGHSNQPQHF	TGTGCCACCAGTGATGGACATTCCAATCAGCCCCAGCATTTT
TRBD2	TRBJ2-2	TRBV10-2	many	CASRPILAGASNTGELFF	TGCGCCAGCAGACCCATACTAGCGGGGGCTTCGAACACCGGGGAGCTGTTTTTT
NA	TRBJ1-5	TRBV7-9	NA	CASSLDGTSDQPQHF	TGTGCCAGCAGCCTGGACGGAACCTCGGATCAGCCCCAGCATTTT
NA	TRBJ1-1	TRBV5-1	NA	CASSLAAGVGTEAFF	TGCGCCAGCAGCTTGGCCGCGGGGGTTGGAACTGAAGCTTTCTTT
NA	TRBJ1-2	TRBV2	NA	CASSGAQGANYGYTF	TGTGCCAGCAGTGGAGCCCAAGGGGCAAACTATGGCTACACCTTC
NA	TRBJ2-2	TRBV4-1	few	CASSQGLASPGELFF	TGCGCCAGCAGCCAGGGGCTAGCATCTCCCGGGGAGCTGTTTTTT
NA	TRBJ1-3	TRBV10-3	NA	CAIRWGEYTIYF	TGTGCCATCAGATGGGGGGAATACACCATATATTTT
NA	TRBJ1-1	TRBV20-1	NA	CSARGGQGLTEAFF	TGCAGTGCCCGGGGGGGGCAGGGGCTCACTGAAGCTTTCTTT
NA	TRBJ2-7	TRBV14	many	CASSRLGRAYEQYF	TGTGCCAGCAGCCGACTAGGACGGGCCTACGAGCAGTACTTC
NA	TRBJ2-7	TRBV7-2	few	CASSQASGSFEQYF	TGTGCCAGCAGCCAAGCTTCAGGATCCTTCGAGCAGTACTTC
NA	TRBJ2-2	TRBV7-9	NA	CAPSGLKGGELFF	TGTGCCCCATCCGGGTTGAAGGGCGGGGAGCTGTTTTTT
NA	TRBJ1-2	TRBV2	NA	CASRTRGGHDYGYTF	TGTGCCAGCAGGACCCGAGGGGGGCACGACTATGGCTACACCTTC
NA	TRBJ1-5	TRBV10-3	NA	CAIRPGAGGNQPQHF	TGTGCCATCAGACCGGGGGCTGGGGGCAATCAGCCCCAGCATTTT
TRBD1	TRBJ1-2	TRBV9	NA	CASSGNDRGNYGYTF	TGTGCCAGCAGCGGAAATGACAGGGGGAACTATGGCTACACCTTC
NA	TRBJ1-2	TRBV29-1	NA	CSSENYGYTF	TGCAGCTCCGAGAACTATGGCTACACCTTC
NA	TRBJ1-1	TRBV10-3	many	CAISDPVIGNTEAFF	TGTGCCATCAGTGACCCAGTAATTGGCAACACTGAAGCTTTCTTT
NA	TRBJ1-1	TRBV6-1	many	CASSEPNGGNTEAFF	TGTGCCAGCAGTGAACCAAATGGGGGTAACACTGAAGCTTTCTTT
NA	TRBJ2-5	TRBV12-3/TRBV12-4	NA	CASSLGQRFTGETQYF	TGTGCCAGCAGTTTAGGTCAACGCTTTACTGGGGAGACCCAGTACTTC
TRBD2	TRBJ2-2	TRBV12-3/TRBV12-4	NA	CASSYGGRAPGELFF	TGTGCCAGCAGTTACGGCGGGAGAGCGCCCGGGGAGCTGTTTTTT
NA	TRBJ1-1	TRBV6-1	many	CASTVLNTEAFF	TGTGCCAGCACAGTGCTGAACACTGAAGCTTTCTTT
NA	TRBJ2-6	TRBV10-3	few	CASSGSEGANVLTF	TGTGCCAGCAGTGGGTCCGAGGGGGCCAACGTCCTGACTTTC
NA	TRBJ1-6	TRBV20-1	NA	CSARWGRTPENSPFHF	TGCAGTGCTAGATGGGGGAGGACGCCAGAAAATTCACCCTTCCACTTT
NA	TRBJ2-7	TRBV12-5	few	CASGQDPGAASYEQYF	TGTGCTAGTGGTCAGGACCCGGGCGCGGCTTCCTACGAGCAGTACTTC
NA	TRBJ2-7	TRBV25-1	many	CASSEWPHYEQYF	TGTGCCAGCAGTGAATGGCCTCACTACGAGCAGTACTTC
NA	TRBJ2-5	TRBV30	few	CAWKGDSETQYF	TGTGCCTGGAAAGGTGATTCAGAGACCCAGTACTTC
NA	TRBJ2-3	TRBV10-3	NA	CAIRDFSDEQYF	TGTGCCATCCGGGACTTCTCGGATGAGCAGTATTTT
TRBD1	TRBJ1-1	TRBV10-3	NA	CATSSGGGGTEAFF	TGTGCCACCAGCTCGGGAGGGGGCGGCACTGAAGCTTTCTTT
NA	TRBJ1-6	TRBV20-1	many	CSASPQGRPLHF	TGCAGTGCTTCTCCTCAGGGGCGCCCCCTCCACTTT
NA	TRBJ1-2	TRBV7-9	many	CASSLVDVRGTHGYTF	TGTGCCAGCAGCTTAGTAGACGTACGAGGTACCCATGGCTACACCTTC
NA	TRBJ2-3	TRBV10-3	NA	CAISESGSADTQYF	TGTGCCATCAGTGAGTCGGGAAGCGCAGATACGCAGTATTTT